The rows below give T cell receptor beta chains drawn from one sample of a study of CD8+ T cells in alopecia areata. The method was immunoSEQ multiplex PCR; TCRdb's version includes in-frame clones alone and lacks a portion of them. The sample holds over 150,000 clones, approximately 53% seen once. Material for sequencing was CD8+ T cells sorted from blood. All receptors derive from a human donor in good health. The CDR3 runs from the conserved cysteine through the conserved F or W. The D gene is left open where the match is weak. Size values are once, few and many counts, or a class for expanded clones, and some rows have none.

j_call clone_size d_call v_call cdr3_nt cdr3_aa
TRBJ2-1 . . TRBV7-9 TGTGCCAGCAGCAGAGCCCCAGTCTACAATGAGCAGTTCTTC CASSRAPVYNEQFF
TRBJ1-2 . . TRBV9 TGTGCCAGCAGCGGCCTAAGGGAAGGCTACACCTTC CASSGLREGYTF
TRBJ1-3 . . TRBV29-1 TGCAGCGCCTACACAGGGTCTGGAAACACCATATATTTT CSAYTGSGNTIYF
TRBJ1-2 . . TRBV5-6 TGTGCCAGCAGCCTCTTCGGGGACGGCTACACCTTC CASSLFGDGYTF
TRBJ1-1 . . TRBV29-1 TGCAGCGGGAGAGGGGGGAGAGAGAACACTGAAGCTTTCTTT CSGRGGRENTEAFF
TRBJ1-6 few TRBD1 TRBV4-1 TGCGCCAGCAGCCAGACAGGGACCAATTCTTCACCCCTCCACTTT CASSQTGTNSSPLHF
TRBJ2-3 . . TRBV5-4 TGTGCCAGCAGCCCGTGGACAGAGAGCACAGATACGCAGTATTTT CASSPWTESTDTQYF
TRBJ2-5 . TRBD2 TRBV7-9 TGTGCCAGCAGCTTAAGCTTGCTAGCGGGAGAGACCCAGTACTTC CASSLSLLAGETQYF
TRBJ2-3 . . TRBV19 TGTGCCAGTAGTGCCCTATCTCCCCCAAGCACAGATACGCAGTATTTT CASSALSPPSTDTQYF
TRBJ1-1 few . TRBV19 TGTGCCAGTAGTATTGGGGGGAACACTGAAGCTTTCTTT CASSIGGNTEAFF
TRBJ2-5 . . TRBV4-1 TGCGCCAGCAGCCAAGGTGGGGGAACGGAGACCCAGTACTTC CASSQGGGTETQYF
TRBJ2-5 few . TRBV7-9 TGTGCCAGCAGCTTAGTTAGACTCCTGGAGGAGACCCAGTACTTC CASSLVRLLEETQYF
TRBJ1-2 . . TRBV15 TGTGCCACCAGCAGAGAAGAGGCAACTAACTATGGCTACACCTTC CATSREEATNYGYTF
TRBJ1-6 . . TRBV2 TGTGCCAGCAGTGAGTGGGGTACCCCGGATTCACCCCTCCACTTT CASSEWGTPDSPLHF
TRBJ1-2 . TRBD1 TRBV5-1 TGCGCCAGCAGGGGGGACAGCGCGTATGGCTACACCTTC CASRGDSAYGYTF
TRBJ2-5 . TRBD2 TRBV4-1 TGCGCCAGCAGCCAAGAAGGCGGGACTAGAGATGAGACCCAGTACTTC CASSQEGGTRDETQYF
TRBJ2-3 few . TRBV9 TGTGCCAGCAGCGTAGGAGGTACAGATACGCAGTATTTT CASSVGGTDTQYF
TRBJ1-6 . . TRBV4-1 TGCGCCAGCAGCCAAGTTATAGGGAATTCACCCCTCCACTTT CASSQVIGNSPLHF
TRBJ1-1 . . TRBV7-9 TGTGCCAGCAGCTTAGAGGGGTTTTCTGGTACTGAAGCTTTCTTT CASSLEGFSGTEAFF
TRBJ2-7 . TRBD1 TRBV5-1 TGCGCCAGCAGCTTGGGCGTCAGGGGGCCTGACGAGCAGTACTTC CASSLGVRGPDEQYF
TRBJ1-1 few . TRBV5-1 TGCGCCAGCAGCTCGGGACGGCCGAACACTGAAGCTTTCTTT CASSSGRPNTEAFF
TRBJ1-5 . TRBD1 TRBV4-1 TGCGCCAGCAGCCAAGGGGGACAGGGAAATCAGCCCCAGCATTTT CASSQGGQGNQPQHF
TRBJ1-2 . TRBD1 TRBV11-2 TGTGCCAGCAGCTTAGGGACAGGGGGACCCTTAACCTATGGCTACACCTTC CASSLGTGGPLTYGYTF
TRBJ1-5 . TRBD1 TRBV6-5 TGTGCCAGCAGTTACCTGACAGGGGGACAGCCCCAGCATTTT CASSYLTGGQPQHF
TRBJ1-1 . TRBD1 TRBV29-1 TGCAGCGTTGGGACGGGGACAGGGATCACTGAAGCTTTCTTT CSVGTGTGITEAFF
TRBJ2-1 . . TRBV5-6 TGTGCCAGCAGCTGGACTTCCTCGGACGAGCAGTTCTTC CASSWTSSDEQFF
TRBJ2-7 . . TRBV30 TGTGCCTGGAGCGATAGTGGCGGCGAGCAGTACTTC CAWSDSGGEQYF
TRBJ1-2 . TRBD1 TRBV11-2 TGTGCCAGCAGCTTAATCGTTCCGTCGACAGGGAAGGGCTACACCTTC CASSLIVPSTGKGYTF